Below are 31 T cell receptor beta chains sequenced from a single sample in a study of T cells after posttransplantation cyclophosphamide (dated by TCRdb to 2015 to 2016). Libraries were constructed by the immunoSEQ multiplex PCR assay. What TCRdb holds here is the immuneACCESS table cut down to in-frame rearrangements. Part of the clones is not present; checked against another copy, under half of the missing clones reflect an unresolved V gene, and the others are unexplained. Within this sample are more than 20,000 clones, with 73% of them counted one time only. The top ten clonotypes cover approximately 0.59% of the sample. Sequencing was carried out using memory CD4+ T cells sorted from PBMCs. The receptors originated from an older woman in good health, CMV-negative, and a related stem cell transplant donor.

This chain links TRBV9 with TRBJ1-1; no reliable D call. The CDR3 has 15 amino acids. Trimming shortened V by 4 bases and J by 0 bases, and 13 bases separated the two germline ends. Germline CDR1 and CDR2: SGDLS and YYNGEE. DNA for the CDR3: TGTGCCAGCAGCCCCGGCGGGCAGTTGAACACTGAAGCTTTCTTT. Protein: CASSPGGQLNTEAFF.

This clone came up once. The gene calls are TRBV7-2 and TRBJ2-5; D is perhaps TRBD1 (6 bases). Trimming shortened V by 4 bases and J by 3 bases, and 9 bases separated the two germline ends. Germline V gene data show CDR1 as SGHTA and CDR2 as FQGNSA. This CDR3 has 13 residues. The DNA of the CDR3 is TGTGCCAGCAGCTCCAGGGGTAAAGAGACCCAGTACTTC. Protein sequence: CASSSRGKETQYF.

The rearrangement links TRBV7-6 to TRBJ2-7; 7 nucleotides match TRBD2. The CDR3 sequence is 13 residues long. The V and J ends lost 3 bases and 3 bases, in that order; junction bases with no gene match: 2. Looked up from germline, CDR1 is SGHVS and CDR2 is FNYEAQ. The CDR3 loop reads CASSLGEGYEQYF. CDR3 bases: TGTGCCAGCAGCTTGGGGGAGGGCTACGAGCAGTACTTC. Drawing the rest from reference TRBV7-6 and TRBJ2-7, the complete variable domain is GAGVSQSPRYKVTKRGQDVALRCDPISGHVSLYWYRQALGQGPEFLTYFNYEAQQDKSGLPNDRFSAERPEGSISTLTIQRTEQRDSAMYRCASSLGEGYEQYFGPGTRLTVT.

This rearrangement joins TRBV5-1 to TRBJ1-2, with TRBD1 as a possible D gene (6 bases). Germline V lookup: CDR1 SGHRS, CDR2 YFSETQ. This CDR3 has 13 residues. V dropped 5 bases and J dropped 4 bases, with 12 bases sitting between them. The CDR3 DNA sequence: TGCGCCAGCAGTCCAGGGGACCCCTATGGCTACACCTTC. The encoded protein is CASSPGDPYGYTF.

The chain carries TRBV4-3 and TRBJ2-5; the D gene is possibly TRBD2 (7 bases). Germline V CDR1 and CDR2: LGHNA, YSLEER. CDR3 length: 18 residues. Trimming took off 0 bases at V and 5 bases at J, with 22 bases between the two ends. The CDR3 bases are TGCGCCAGCAGCCAAGATCTGATGGGCGGGGGCTTGATCGAGACCCAGTACTTC. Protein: CASSQDLMGGGLIETQYF.

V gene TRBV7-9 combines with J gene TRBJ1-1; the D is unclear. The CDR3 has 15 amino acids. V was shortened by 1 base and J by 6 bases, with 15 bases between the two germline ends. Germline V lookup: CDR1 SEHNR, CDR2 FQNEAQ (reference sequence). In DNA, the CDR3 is TGTGCCAGCAGCTTAGTTCGGTTCGGGAATGCTGAAGCTTTCTTT. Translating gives CASSLVRFGNAEAFF.

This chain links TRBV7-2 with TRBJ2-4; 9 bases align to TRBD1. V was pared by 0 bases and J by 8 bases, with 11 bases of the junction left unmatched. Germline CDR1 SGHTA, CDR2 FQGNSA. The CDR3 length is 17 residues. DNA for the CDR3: TGTGCCAGCAGCTTAGCGGGGCCGGGACAGGGTATTGACATTCAGTACTTC. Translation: CASSLAGPGQGIDIQYF.

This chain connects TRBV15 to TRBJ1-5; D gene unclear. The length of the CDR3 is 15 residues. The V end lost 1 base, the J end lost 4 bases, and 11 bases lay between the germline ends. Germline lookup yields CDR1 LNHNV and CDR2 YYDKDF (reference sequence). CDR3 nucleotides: TGTGCCACCAGCAGAGGTCAGTTTTTAAATCAGCCCCAGCATTTT. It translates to CATSRGQFLNQPQHF.

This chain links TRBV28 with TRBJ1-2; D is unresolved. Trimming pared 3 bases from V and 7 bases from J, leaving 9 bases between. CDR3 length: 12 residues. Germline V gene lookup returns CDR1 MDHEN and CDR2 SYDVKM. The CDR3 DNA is TGTGCCAGCAGTTTTGAGTATCGTGGCTACACCTTC. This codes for CASSFEYRGYTF.

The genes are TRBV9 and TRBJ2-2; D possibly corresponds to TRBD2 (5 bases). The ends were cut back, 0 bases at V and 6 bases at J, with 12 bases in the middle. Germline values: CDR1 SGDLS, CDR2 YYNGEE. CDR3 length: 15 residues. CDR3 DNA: TGTGCCAGCAGCGTAGCCGCTCAGGAGGCCGGGGAGCTGTTTTTT. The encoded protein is CASSVAAQEAGELFF.

Written as DNA, the CDR3 is TGTGCCAGTAGCCATGGGACTAGCGGGAGGGAATACTTC. This codes for CASSHGTSGREYF. The chain uses TRBV19 and TRBJ2-4; 16 positions match TRBD2. V was clipped by 6 bases and J by 16 bases; unmatched bases: 6. Germline CDR1 and CDR2: LNHDA and SQIVND (reference sequence). The CDR3 has 13 residues.

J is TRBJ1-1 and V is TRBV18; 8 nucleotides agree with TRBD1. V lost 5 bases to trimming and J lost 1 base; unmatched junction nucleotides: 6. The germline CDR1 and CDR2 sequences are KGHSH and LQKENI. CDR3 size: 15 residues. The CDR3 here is CASSYRQGQNTEAFF. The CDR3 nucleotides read TGTGCCAGCTCATATCGACAGGGGCAGAACACTGAAGCTTTCTTT.

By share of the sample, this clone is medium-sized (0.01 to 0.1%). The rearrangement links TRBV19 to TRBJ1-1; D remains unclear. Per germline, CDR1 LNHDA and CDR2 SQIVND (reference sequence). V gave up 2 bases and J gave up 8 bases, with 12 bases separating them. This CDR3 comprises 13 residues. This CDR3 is CASSILLSREAFF. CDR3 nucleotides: TGTGCCAGTAGTATACTCTTATCCAGGGAAGCTTTCTTT.

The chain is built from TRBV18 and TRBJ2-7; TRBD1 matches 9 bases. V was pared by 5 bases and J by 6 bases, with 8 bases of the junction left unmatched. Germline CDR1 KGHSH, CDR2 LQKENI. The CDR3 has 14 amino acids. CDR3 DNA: TGTGCCAGCTCAAAACAGGGGGCCCAATCCGAGCAGTACTTC. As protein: CASSKQGAQSEQYF.

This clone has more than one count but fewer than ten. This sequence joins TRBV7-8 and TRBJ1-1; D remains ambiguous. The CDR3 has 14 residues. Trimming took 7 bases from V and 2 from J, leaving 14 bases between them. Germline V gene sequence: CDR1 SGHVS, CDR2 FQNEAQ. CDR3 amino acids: CASTVHIFNTEAFF. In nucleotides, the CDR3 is TGTGCCAGCACCGTACACATTTTTAACACTGAAGCTTTCTTT.

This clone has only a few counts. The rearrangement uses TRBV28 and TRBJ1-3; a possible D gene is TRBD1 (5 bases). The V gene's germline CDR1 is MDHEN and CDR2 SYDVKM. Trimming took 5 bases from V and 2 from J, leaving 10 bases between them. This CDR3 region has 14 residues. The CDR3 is CASSPGRAGNTIYF. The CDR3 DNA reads TGTGCCAGCAGTCCCGGCAGGGCTGGAAACACCATATATTTT.

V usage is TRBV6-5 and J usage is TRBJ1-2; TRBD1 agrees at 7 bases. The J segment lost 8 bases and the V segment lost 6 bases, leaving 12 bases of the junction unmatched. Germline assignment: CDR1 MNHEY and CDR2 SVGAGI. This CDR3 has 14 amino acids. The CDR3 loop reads CASRPPGTVRGYTF. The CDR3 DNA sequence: TGTGCCAGCAGACCCCCCGGGACAGTCCGGGGCTACACCTTC.

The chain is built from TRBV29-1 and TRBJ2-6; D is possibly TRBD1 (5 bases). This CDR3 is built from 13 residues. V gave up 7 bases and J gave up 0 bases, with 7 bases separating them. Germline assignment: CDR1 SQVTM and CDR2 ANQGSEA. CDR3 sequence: CSADSSGANVLTF. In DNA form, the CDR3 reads TGCAGCGCAGACAGCTCTGGGGCCAACGTCCTGACTTTC. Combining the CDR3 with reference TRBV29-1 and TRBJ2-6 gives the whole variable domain SAVISQKPSRDICQRGTSLTIQCQVDSQVTMMFWYRQQPGQSLTLIATANQGSEATYESGFVIDKFPISRPNLTFSTLTVSNMSPEDSSIYLCSADSSGANVLTFGAGSRLTVL.

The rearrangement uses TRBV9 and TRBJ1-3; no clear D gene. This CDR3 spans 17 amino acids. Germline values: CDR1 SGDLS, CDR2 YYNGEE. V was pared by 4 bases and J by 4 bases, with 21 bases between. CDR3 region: CASSLRVDTARGNTIYF. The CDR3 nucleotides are TGTGCCAGCAGCCTCCGGGTCGATACGGCGAGGGGAAACACCATATATTTT. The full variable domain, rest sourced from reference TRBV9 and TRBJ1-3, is DSGVTQTPKHLITATGQRVTLRCSPRSGDLSVYWYQQSLDQGLQFLIQYYNGEERAKGNILERFSAQQFPDLHSELNLSSLELGDSALYFCASSLRVDTARGNTIYFGEGSWLTVV.

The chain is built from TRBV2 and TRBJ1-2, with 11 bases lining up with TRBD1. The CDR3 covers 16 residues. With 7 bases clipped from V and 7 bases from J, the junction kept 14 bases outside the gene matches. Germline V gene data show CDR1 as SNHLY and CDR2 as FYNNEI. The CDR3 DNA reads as TGTGCCAGCATGCGAAGGGGTGGACAGGGGGCGATTGGCTACACCTTC. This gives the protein CASMRRGGQGAIGYTF.

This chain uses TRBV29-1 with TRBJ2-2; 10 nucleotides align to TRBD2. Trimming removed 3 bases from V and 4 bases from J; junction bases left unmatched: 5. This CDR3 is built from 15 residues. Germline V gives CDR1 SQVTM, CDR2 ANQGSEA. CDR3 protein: CSVESGRGSTGELFF. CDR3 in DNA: TGCAGCGTTGAGAGCGGGAGGGGATCCACCGGGGAGCTGTTTTTT.

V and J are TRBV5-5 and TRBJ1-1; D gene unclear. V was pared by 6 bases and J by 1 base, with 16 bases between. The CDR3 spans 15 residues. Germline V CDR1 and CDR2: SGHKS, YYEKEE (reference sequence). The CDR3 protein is CASTTWGGGNTEAFF. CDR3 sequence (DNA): TGTGCCAGCACTACTTGGGGAGGAGGGAACACTGAAGCTTTCTTT.

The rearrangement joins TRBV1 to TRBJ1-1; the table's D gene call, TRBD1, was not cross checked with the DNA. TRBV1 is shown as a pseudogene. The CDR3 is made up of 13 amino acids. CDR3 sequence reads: CTSSLLRDREAFF. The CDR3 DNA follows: TGCACCAGCAGCCTCCTGCGGGACAGGGAAGCTTTCTTT.

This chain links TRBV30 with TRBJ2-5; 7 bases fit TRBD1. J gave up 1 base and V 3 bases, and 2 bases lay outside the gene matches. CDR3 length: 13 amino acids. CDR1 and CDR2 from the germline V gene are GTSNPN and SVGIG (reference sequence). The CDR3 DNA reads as TGTGCCTGGAGCGGACAGGTCCAAGAGACCCAGTACTTC. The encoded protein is CAWSGQVQETQYF.

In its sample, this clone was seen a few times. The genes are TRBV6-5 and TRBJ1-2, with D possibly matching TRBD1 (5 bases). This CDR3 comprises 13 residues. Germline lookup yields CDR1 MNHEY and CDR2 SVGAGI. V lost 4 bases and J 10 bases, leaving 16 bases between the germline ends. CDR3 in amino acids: CASSSPGRGDYTF. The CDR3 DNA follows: TGTGCCAGCAGTTCCCCTGGGCGGGGGGACTACACCTTC.

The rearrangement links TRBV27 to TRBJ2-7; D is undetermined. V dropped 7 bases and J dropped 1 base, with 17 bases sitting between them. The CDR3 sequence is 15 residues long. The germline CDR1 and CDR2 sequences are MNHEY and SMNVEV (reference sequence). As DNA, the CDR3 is TGTGCCAGCACCCGGTCAGGTTTTACTTCCTACGAGCAGTACTTC. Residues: CASTRSGFTSYEQYF.

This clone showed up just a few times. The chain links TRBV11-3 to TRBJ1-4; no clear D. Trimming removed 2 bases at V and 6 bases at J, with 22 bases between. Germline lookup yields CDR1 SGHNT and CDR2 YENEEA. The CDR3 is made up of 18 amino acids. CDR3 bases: TGTGCCAGCAGCTTAAGGAATCCGACGGGGAAGACTTATGAAAAACTGTTTTTT. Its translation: CASSLRNPTGKTYEKLFF. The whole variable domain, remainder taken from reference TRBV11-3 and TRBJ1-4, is EAGVVQSPRYKIIEKKQPVAFWCNPISGHNTLYWYLQNLGQGPELLIRYENEEAVDDSQLPKDRFSAERLKGVDSTLKIQPAELGDSAVYLCASSLRNPTGKTYEKLFFGSGTQLSVL.

The CDR3 is CAIDPGGSTDTQYF. In nucleotides, the CDR3 is TGTGCCATCGATCCCGGGGGGTCTACAGATACGCAGTATTTT. V gene TRBV10-3 combines with J gene TRBJ2-3; 7 bases match TRBD2. V shed 8 bases, J shed 3 bases, and the junction held 8 bases outside the gene matches. From germline, CDR1 is ENHRY and CDR2 SYGVKD. This CDR3 contains 14 residues.

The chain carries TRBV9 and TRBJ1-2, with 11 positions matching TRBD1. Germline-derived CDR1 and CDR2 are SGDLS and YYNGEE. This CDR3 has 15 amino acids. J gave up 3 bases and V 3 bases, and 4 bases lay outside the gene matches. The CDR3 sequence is CASSAGTGGYYGYTF. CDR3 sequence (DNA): TGTGCCAGCAGCGCCGGGACAGGGGGGTACTATGGCTACACCTTC.

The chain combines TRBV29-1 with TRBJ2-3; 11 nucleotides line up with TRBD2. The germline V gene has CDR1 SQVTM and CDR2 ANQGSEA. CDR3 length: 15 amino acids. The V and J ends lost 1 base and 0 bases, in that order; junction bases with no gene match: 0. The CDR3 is CSVEGTSGSTDTQYF. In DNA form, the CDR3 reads TGCAGCGTTGAAGGGACTAGCGGGAGCACAGATACGCAGTATTTT.

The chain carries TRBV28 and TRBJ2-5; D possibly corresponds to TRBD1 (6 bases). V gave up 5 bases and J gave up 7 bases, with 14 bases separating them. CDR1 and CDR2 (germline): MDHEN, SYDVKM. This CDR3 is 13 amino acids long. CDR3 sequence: CASSVQGAGTQYF. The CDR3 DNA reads TGTGCCAGCAGTGTACAGGGTGCGGGGACCCAGTACTTC.